This T cell receptor beta chain was sequenced in a study of OX40 agonist ivuxolimab in advanced cancers. Measured with immunoSEQ multiplex PCR; TCRdb has only the in-frame clones, and not every one. The table lists more than 60,000 clones, roughly 87% of them singletons. Germline CDR1 reads SGHRS; CDR2 reads YFSETQ. V dropped 4 bases and J dropped 6; count of bases not matched to a gene: 13. The CDR3 totals 17 residues. V and J are TRBV5-1 and TRBJ2-7; 13 positions agree with TRBD2. Sequencing used CD4+ or CD8+ T cells sorted from blood, obtained in a trial of the OX40 agonist ivuxolimab. This TCR came from an adult with an advanced solid tumor such as melanoma, head and neck, liver or kidney cancer. This chain's CDR3 is CASSLDGTSGDYTEQYF. The CDR3 DNA follows: TGCGCCAGCAGCCTGGACGGGACTAGCGGGGACTATACCGAGCAGTACTTC. The whole variable domain, filled in from reference TRBV5-1 and TRBJ2-7, reads KAGVTQTPRYLIKTRGQQVTLSCSPISGHRSVSWYQQTPGQGLQFLFEYFSETQRNKGNFPGRFSGRQFSNSRSEMNVSTLELGDSALYLCASSLDGTSGDYTEQYFGPGTRLTVT.